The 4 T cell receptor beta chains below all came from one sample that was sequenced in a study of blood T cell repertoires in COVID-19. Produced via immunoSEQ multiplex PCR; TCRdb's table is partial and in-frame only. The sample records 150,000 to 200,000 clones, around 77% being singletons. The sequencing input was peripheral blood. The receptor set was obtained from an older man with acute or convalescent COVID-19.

Written as DNA, the CDR3 is TGTGCCAGCAGCCAAGATTCCTCCCCCTACAATGAGCAGTTCTTC. Translation gives CASSQDSSPYNEQFF. The chain joins TRBV3-1 (or the pseudogene TRBV3-2) to TRBJ2-1; no firm D call. The CDR3 spans 15 residues. Germline CDR1 is LGHDT and CDR2 is YNNKEL (reference sequence). V was pared by 0 bases and J by 2 bases, with 8 bases between.

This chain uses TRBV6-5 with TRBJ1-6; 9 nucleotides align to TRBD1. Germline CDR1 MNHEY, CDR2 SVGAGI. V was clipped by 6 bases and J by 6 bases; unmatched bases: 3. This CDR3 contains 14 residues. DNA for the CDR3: TGTGCCAGCAGGGACAGGGGCAGTAATTCACCCCTCCACTTT. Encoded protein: CASRDRGSNSPLHF.

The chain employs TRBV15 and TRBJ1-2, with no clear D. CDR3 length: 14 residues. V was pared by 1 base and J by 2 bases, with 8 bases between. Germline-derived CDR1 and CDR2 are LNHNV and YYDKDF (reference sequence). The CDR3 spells CATSRGGGNYGYTF. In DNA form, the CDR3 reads TGTGCCACCAGCAGAGGTGGCGGGAACTATGGCTACACCTTC.

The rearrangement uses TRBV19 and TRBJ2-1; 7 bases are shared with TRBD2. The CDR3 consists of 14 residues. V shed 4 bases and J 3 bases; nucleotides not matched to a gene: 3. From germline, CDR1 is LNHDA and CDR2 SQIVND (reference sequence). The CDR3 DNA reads TGTGCCAGTAGTACCACTAGCGACTACAATGAGCAGTTCTTC. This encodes CASSTTSDYNEQFF.